This TCR beta chain was captured in a study of T cells in Graves' hyperthyroidism and ophthalmopathy. Study conclusions and caveats: The model predicted ophthalmopathy a median approximately six months before onset. Blood also showed most of the thyroid clonotypes that were expanded above 0.001.

10 ml of fresh peripheral blood supplied the PBMCs. RNA transcripts yielded amplified TCR beta CDR3 regions. Primed by the HTBI set, a first-round RT-PCR was run on the TCR CDR3. TCRdb re-analysed the multiplex PCR reads in MiXCR, keeping a single row per CDR3 protein. The table records hundreds of thousands of distinct CDR3 sequences, roughly a sixth of them present only once. This clonotype has a count of ten or more. Its antigen is as yet unknown. The CDR3 spans 15 residues. The germline gives CDR1 LGHDT, CDR2 YNNKEL (reference sequence). The V end was cut by 1 base, the J end by 4 bases, with 11 bases between.

The chain is built from TRBV3-1 and TRBJ2-1; D is perhaps TRBD2 (6 bases). The sequenced sample consisted of blood. The sequence came from a woman in her late teens or twenties with Graves' ophthalmopathy. This CDR3 is CASSQGVAGYNEQFF. In DNA, the CDR3 is TGTGCCAGCAGCCAAGGCGTCGCGGGGTACAATGAGCAGTTCTTC.